The source of this T cell receptor (beta chain) is a study of response to subunit inactivated influenza vaccine. This clonotype was seen only a few times. Its antigen is currently unknown. Study outcomes and limitations: With each seasonal influenza vaccination, the authors suggested, few new T cells are recruited.

V was clipped by 4 bases and J by 6 bases, with 15 bases between them. The CDR3 sequence is 14 residues long. Looked up from germline, CDR1 is SGHKS and CDR2 is YYEKEE (reference sequence). MiXCR was run by TCRdb on the RT-PCR reads, yielding one entry per CDR3 protein. This table holds fewer than 600,000 distinct CDR3 sequences, 6% to 9% found once. This chain joins TRBV5-5 and TRBJ2-3; the D gene is possibly TRBD2 (6 bases). Sequencing was performed on PBMCs from blood, taken around 2 years after vaccination. This sequence originates from a man aged 45 to 75 who received an inactivated influenza vaccine. Here the CDR3 DNA reads TGTGCCAGCAGCACCGGGACTGGTGGGGATACGCAGTATTTT. Protein sequence: CASSTGTGGDTQYF.